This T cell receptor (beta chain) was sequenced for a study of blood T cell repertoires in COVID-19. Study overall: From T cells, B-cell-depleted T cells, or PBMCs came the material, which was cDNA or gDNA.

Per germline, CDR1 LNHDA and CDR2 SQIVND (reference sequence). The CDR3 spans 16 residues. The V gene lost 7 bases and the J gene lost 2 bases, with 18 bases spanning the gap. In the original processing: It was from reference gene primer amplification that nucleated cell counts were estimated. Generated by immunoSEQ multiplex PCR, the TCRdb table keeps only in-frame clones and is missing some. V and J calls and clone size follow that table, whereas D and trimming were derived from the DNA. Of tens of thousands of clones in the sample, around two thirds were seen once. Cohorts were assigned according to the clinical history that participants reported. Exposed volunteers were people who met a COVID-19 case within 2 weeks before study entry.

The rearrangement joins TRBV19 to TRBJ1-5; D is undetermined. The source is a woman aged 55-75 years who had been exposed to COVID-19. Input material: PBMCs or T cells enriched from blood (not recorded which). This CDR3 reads CASKGRLDSGNQPQHF. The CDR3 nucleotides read TGTGCCAGTAAAGGGCGTCTGGATAGCGGCAATCAGCCCCAGCATTTT.